The clone carrying this T cell receptor beta chain occurred many times. Its antigen is still unknown. TCR beta CDR3 region amplification was performed from RNA transcripts. The primer set for the first-round RT-PCR of the TCR CDR3 was HTBI. MiXCR, run by TCRdb on the multiplex PCR reads, gives a single entry per CDR3 protein. Of 600,000 or so distinct CDR3 sequences listed, more than 12% were seen once; the top ten hold about 12%. Germline CDR1 and CDR2: MNHEY and SMNVEV (reference sequence). Germline trimming cut 3 bases from V and 8 bases from J; bases unmatched to any gene: 8. The CDR3 length is 14 residues. This specimen comes from a study of T cells in Graves' hyperthyroidism and ophthalmopathy. Study-wide findings and caveats: The model made its ophthalmopathy prediction, and onset followed a median approximately 7 months later.

J is TRBJ1-2 and V is TRBV27, with 8 bases matching TRBD1. The sequenced material came from blood. The origin of this receptor is a woman aged 45-60 years with Graves' ophthalmopathy. This CDR3 is CASSFIQGDGGYTF. CDR3 DNA: TGTGCCAGCAGTTTCATACAGGGGGACGGGGGCTACACCTTC.